The TCR beta chain described here comes from a study of cytomegalovirus exposure and HLA in healthy donors. Study-wide results and limits: A further, later analysis showed that HLA-associated TCR beta chains (compared with equally common others) were more clonally expanded. Presence/absence comparisons presumed near-even sequencing depth among donors.

The PCR had 60 Vbeta and 13 Jbeta primers. Repertoires were generated with immunoSEQ multiplex PCR, while TCRdb's copy carries only in-frame clones and drops some. Among some 110,000 clones listed, about 75% were seen once. J lost 2 bases, V lost 0 bases, and 9 bases had no gene match. This CDR3 spans 17 amino acids. Germline values: CDR1 LGHNA, CDR2 YSLEER. In the case of this clone: Its target is unknown.

Input material: PBMCs. This chain uses TRBV4-3 with TRBJ2-7, with 8 bases fitting TRBD2. This receptor was taken from a male donor in good health and CMV-seropositive. The CDR3 reads CASSQDGVAGPPYEQYF. CDR3 coding DNA: TGCGCCAGCAGCCAAGATGGTGTAGCGGGACCCCCCTACGAGCAGTACTTC.